This paragraph covers one T cell receptor beta chain sequence. Its antigen remains undetermined. No quality values exist for individual bases; no much larger clone is one base distant. V is pruned by 11 bases and J by 8 bases, leaving 16 bases of the junction without a gene match. Sequences MGHRA (CDR1) and YSYEKL (CDR2) are obtained from the germline V gene. There are 14 amino acids in the CDR3, from cysteine to phenylalanine inclusive. Solely the CDR3 DNA is kept, with 42 bases framed from the first base. The method behind the library was the immunoSEQ multiplex PCR assay. For the multiplex PCR, a mixture combining 60 forward primers for TCR Vbeta segments and 13 reverse primers for TCR Jbeta segments was used. The CDR3 region of rearranged TCR beta genes was amplified from genomic DNA by a multiplex PCR assay. On the Illumina HiSeq System, the amplified TCR beta libraries were sequenced as 87-base-pair reads. The authors' pipeline ran thus. In a later analysis, tens of millions of unique TCR beta chains were counted across the roughly 610 repertoires, and roughly 11 million of these chains were shared by at least two donors. Raw reads were error-corrected and collapsed into unique sequences with a nearest-neighbor algorithm that merged closely related sequences to remove PCR and sequencing errors. CDR3 sequences were aligned to IMGT reference sequences to assign V, D and J gene segments. Each retained sequence needed at least a six-nucleotide match to both a V gene segment and a J gene segment. A rearrangement was called productive if the CDR3 had no stop codons and remained in frame with V and J, and every other rearrangement was called non-productive. Following IMGT convention, CDR3 was defined as the stretch from the second conserved V-encoded cysteine up to the conserved J-encoded phenylalanine. The earlier analysis of 587 of the donors excluded sequences that lacked an unambiguous match to a single V gene segment. An earlier analysis of just under 600 of the donors called V segments functional above 56.7% productive rearrangements and segregating when the between-donor standard deviation exceeded 5%. To diagnose cytomegalovirus status from the catalog of TCR beta chain sequences, a statistical classification framework was built. In a later analysis, TCR nucleotide sequences were compared against IMGT/GENE-DB human TR gene sequences so that V and J genes could be assigned. Using the TCRdist pipeline, a later analysis assigned CDR3 sequences along with most-parsimonious VDJ recombination scenarios. In a later analysis, each TCR beta chain was defined by its CDR3 amino acid sequence together with its V-gene family, and reads without a unique V-gene family were excluded. To address suspected cross-contamination and a sequencing artifact, a later analysis removed over 500 highly shared, low-generation-probability nucleotide sequences. For each public chain, a later analysis derived a clonal expansion index from normalized ranks of inferred template counts within each repertoire. A later analysis computed generation probabilities with a VDJ recombination model fitted to out-of-frame rearrangements, and checked the results against IGoR. A later analysis scored TCR-TCR, TCR-HLA and TCR-CMV co-occurrence with hypergeometric tests, applying a repertoire-size bias correction to TCR pairs. To estimate false discovery rates, a later analysis permuted the HLA or CMV assignments 20 times. In a later analysis, co-occurring TCRs were grouped with DBSCAN, and TCRdist sequence similarity was added when clustering was performed within HLA-allele-positive subsets. Co-occurrence clustering excluded repertoires with fewer than 30,000 or more than 120,000 public chains, plus five with anomalous nucleotide sharing. TCRdb limited this immuneACCESS table to in-frame rearrangements with V and J called. A share of clones is missing; checked studies link under half to unresolved V genes, and the rest is unexplained. The V and J calls and clone size are taken from that table; D and trimming were inferred from the DNA. The sample contains around 70,000 clones, approximately 78% of them found a single time. 3% of the sample is in the top ten clones.

The source of the sample is a study of cytomegalovirus exposure and HLA in healthy donors (dated by TCRdb to 2016 to 2017). About the full investigation: According to an earlier analysis of around 600 of the donors, some 180 million T cells yielded some 110 million unique TCR beta sequences and 250 to 350 Gb of sequence data. Around 320 gigabases of sequencing data and 80 million or so unique TCR sequences were included in an early release covering roughly 600 HLA-typed donors. Of the roughly 400 genotyped donors, 65% to 90% were placed in the genetic ancestry cluster associated with self-reported Caucasian donors. The study aimed to test whether signatures of past pathogen exposure could be identified by cataloging public T cell receptors. Using immunosequencing, the study profiled T cell repertoires from 500 to 800 subjects and related those repertoires to cytomegalovirus serostatus. Along with the approximately 700-subject first cohort, a separate validation cohort of approximately 110 different subjects was used. To predict cytomegalovirus infection status, the study brought together high-throughput TCR immunosequencing, statistical association of individual TCRs with disease status, and machine learning. A later analysis re-examined previously published TCR beta repertoires from roughly 650 donors and added high-resolution HLA genotyping to investigate patterns of TCR occurrence. Rather than drawing on any new phenotypic data, the later analysis identified candidate immune exposures from TCR beta sequences and the way those sequences occurred across donors. In an earlier analysis of several hundred of the donors, high-throughput TCR beta sequencing was used to judge whether each TCR beta V gene segment behaved as functional or pseudogenic. Alongside the repertoire data, information on donor age, sex, ethnicity and CMV serostatus was compiled. A later genetic analysis took genome-wide SNP genotypes for about 55% of the 666 donors and used that subset as a discovery cohort. Every discovery cohort repertoire had been produced on one sequencing platform. Class I and class II HLA loci were covered by the typing at four-digit resolution. The number of typed donors differed by locus: about 620-630 for A, B, C, DRB1 and DQB1; approximately 520 for DQA1; 606 for DPA1; and 400 to 480 for DPB1. About 5 DR-DQ haplotypes were handled as single units for association and clustering, since linkage in the cohort was strong. Across about 370 genotyped donors of the cohort, an average of about 250,000 unique TCR beta nucleotide sequences per donor were sequenced, and around 19% of those sequences were non-productive. Findings and caveats that apply to the study as a whole: A further reported finding was that TCR beta sequences accurately predicted the HLA-A and HLA-B alleles for most subjects in the first cohort. Only TCR beta chains were sequenced in this cohort, and the absence of alpha or paired-chain data limited detectable features. In a later analysis, around 17,000 TCR beta sequences were associated with specific HLA alleles at a false discovery rate of 0.05. Because HLA typing was missing for some donors at each locus, association tests included only the typed subset. It was suggested by the authors that the approach could potentially be generalized to other disease states and immunological phenotypes. A total of roughly 160 TCR beta chains were listed by the study as associated with cytomegalovirus. Assigning TCR associations to individual alleles was difficult when HLA alleles, especially DR and DQ, strongly co-occurred. In vitro tests confirmed that a few of the cytomegalovirus-associated TCR beta chains recognize cytomegalovirus antigens. An earlier analysis of roughly 570 of the donors showed that most TCR beta V segments appeared in productive rearrangements either about 90% or about 30% of the time, which broadly matched IMGT annotations. A cluster of highly shared sequence variants was judged likely to be a technical artifact of the sequencing pipeline. Cytomegalovirus status was reported to be diagnosed by the classifier with high specificity and sensitivity in both the original and validation cohorts. Most TCR sequences were observed very rarely across donors, whereas some public TCRs were present in many individuals. In a later analysis, the rate of TCR association differed among HLA loci, with DRB1 alleles having the most associated TCRs and HLA-C alleles having the fewest. A later genetic analysis reported fewer N-insertions in productive TCRs among donors in an Asian-associated ancestry cluster than the approximately 700-donor mean. The presence/absence analyses assumed that sequencing depth was roughly uniform across donors, and that assumption may not be true. The only immune exposure information available for the cohort was CMV serostatus. In a later analysis, several top co-occurrence clusters were reported to appear linked to parvovirus B19, influenza, CMV and Epstein-Barr virus. A later analysis found that HLA-associated TCR beta chains were more clonally expanded and had lower generation probabilities than equally common non-associated chains. Because counts were too low, 15 to 20 rarely observed V segments, including chromosome 9 orphons, were excluded from the earlier analysis of some 590 of the donors. The 87-base-pair reads could not distinguish some IMGT-functional V segments, including TRBV6-2 and TRBV6-3, so those segments were excluded. An association between a missense DCLRE1C variant and V-gene and J-gene trimming of TCR beta chains was found in a later genetic analysis and replicated in an independent cohort. Most CMV-associated TCR beta chains appeared to be HLA-restricted in a later analysis, and the HLA associations seemed to be driven largely by CMV exposure. Correlated functional status among segregating V segments might be attributable to linkage disequilibrium, but an unknown experimental factor could not be ruled out.

The cohort was made up of roughly 670 healthy bone marrow donors. All cohort members were sampled while nominally healthy, although unrecorded immune exposures were likely present. The donor was CMV seropositive and belonged to the group of 250 to 300 seropositive cohort members. Each donor provided a peripheral blood sample, and peripheral blood mononuclear cells were used for TCR beta sequencing. Genomic DNA extraction from the blood cell samples was performed with the Qiagen DNeasy Blood Extraction Kit. This clonotype was obtained from a girl aged 5-17 years in good health and CMV-seropositive. The V and J segments used are TRBV4-1 and TRBJ1-1; TRBD1 fits 8 bases in the junction. Sequencing was performed on PBMCs. The nucleotide sequence reads as follows: TGCGCCTGTAGAGGTGGGACAGGATTATTCGAAGCTTTCTTT. Translated, it gives CACRGGTGLFEAFF.